A single sample gave rise to the 14 T cell receptor beta chains below, sequenced in a study of T-cell memory formation after mild COVID-19. TCRdb reanalysed the 5' RACE reads using MiXCR and keeps one entry per CDR3 protein. The table includes hundreds of thousands of distinct CDR3 sequences, roughly 15% detected once. The specimen sequenced was PBMCs or a T cell subset sorted from them (not recorded which). The receptors were sampled from a man younger than 35 who had mild COVID-19 (a few samples of this study predate the infection). Cell type and time point are not known.

The chain uses TRBV7-9 and TRBJ2-2, with unresolved D. The CDR3 runs 12 residues. V shed 3 bases and J shed 6 bases, with 5 bases lying between them. Germline V gene data show CDR1 as SEHNR and CDR2 as FQNEAQ (reference sequence). The CDR3 here is CASSFVAGELFF. The CDR3 coding sequence is TGTGCCAGCAGCTTTGTGGCCGGGGAGCTGTTTTTT.

This chain links TRBV7-2 with TRBJ2-7; 9 bases line up with TRBD2. V was pared by 5 bases and J by 2 bases, with 16 bases of the junction left unmatched. Germline V lookup: CDR1 SGHTA, CDR2 FQGNSA. The CDR3 loop spans 18 amino acids. CDR3 DNA sequence: TGTGCCAGCAGCCCAAGGCGGGTAGCGGGGGTGTACCCCTACGAGCAGTACTTC. This translates into CASSPRRVAGVYPYEQYF.

This clonotype has just a few counts. This rearrangement joins TRBV3-1 to TRBJ2-2; no definite D call. V lost 0 bases to trimming and J lost 5 bases, with 13 bases between them. CDR3 length equals 16 residues. Germline loops: CDR1 LGHDT, CDR2 YNNKEL (reference sequence). This CDR3 is CASSQDLGRGTGELFF. The DNA for the CDR3 is TGTGCCAGCAGCCAAGATTTAGGGCGTGGGACCGGGGAGCTGTTTTTT.

This clonotype was recorded a few times. The chain uses TRBV12-3 or TRBV12-4 and TRBJ2-1; D may be TRBD1 (5 bases). The CDR3 runs to 13 residues. The V end lost 6 bases, the J end lost 6 bases, and 12 bases lay between the germline ends. Here the CDR3 DNA reads TGTGCCAGCAGCCCGGACAACCTCAATGAGCAGTTCTTC. Translating gives CASSPDNLNEQFF.

This clonotype was counted between two and nine times. The J gene is TRBJ2-1, the V gene TRBV7-3, with 11 bases identical to TRBD2. The trim removed 2 bases at V and 9 bases at J, leaving 12 bases unmatched. Germline CDR1 is SGHTA and CDR2 is FQGTGA. CDR3 length: 17 amino acids. This CDR3 is CASSLYTLGLAGSEQFF. Here the CDR3 DNA reads TGTGCCAGCAGCTTATATACCCTAGGACTAGCGGGCAGTGAGCAGTTCTTC.

The genes are TRBV7-9 and TRBJ1-2; the D is unclear. Trimming shortened V by 5 bases and J by 3 bases, and 10 bases separated the two germline ends. The germline V gene has CDR1 SEHNR and CDR2 FQNEAQ (reference sequence). This CDR3 region has 13 residues. The CDR3 protein is CASSPHGDYGYTF. The CDR3 bases are TGTGCCAGCAGCCCCCACGGAGACTATGGCTACACCTTC.

In its sample, this clonotype was seen a few times. The chain's CDR3 is CASSPRRGSPLHF. As DNA, the CDR3 is TGTGCCAGCAGCCCCCGACGGGGTTCACCCCTCCACTTT. The chain has TRBV27 and TRBJ1-6; the D is unclear. Germline assignment: CDR1 MNHEY and CDR2 SMNVEV (reference sequence). The germline V and J ends were trimmed by 6 bases and 9 bases, with 12 bases remaining between them. The CDR3 has 13 residues.

There are a few counts of this clonotype. J is TRBJ2-1 and V is TRBV4-3; TRBD2 might be the D (5 bases). Between the trimmed V and J ends, which lost 1 base and 7 bases, there was a span of 14 bases. The CDR3 extends over 15 amino acids. The germline V gene has CDR1 LGHNA and CDR2 YSLEER. In DNA form, the CDR3 reads TGCGCCAGCAGCCAAGGGACTCCCCAGTTGAATGAGCAGTTCTTC. Its protein is CASSQGTPQLNEQFF.

This clonotype was found a few times. V is TRBV7-3 and J is TRBJ2-2, with 9 bases identical to TRBD2. This CDR3 has 16 amino acids. The V gene's germline CDR1 is SGHTA and CDR2 FQGTGA. The V and J ends lost 1 base and 8 bases, in that order; junction bases with no gene match: 8. The CDR3: CASSLSPASGEGELFF. The DNA for the CDR3 is TGTGCCAGCAGCTTAAGTCCGGCTAGCGGGGAAGGGGAGCTGTTTTTT.

The gene calls are TRBV5-1 and TRBJ2-7; possible D gene TRBD1, 6 bases. Germline CDR1 SGHRS, CDR2 YFSETQ. The germline V and J ends were trimmed by 2 bases and 3 bases, with 18 bases remaining between them. CDR3 length: 16 residues. The CDR3 loop reads CASSFRDIPTFYEQYF. CDR3 DNA: TGCGCCAGCAGCTTCCGGGACATACCTACTTTCTACGAGCAGTACTTC.

In its sample, this clonotype was seen many times. The chain combines TRBV15 with TRBJ2-2, with 9 bases lining up with TRBD2. CDR1 and CDR2 (germline): LNHNV, YYDKDF (reference sequence). J gave up 3 bases and V 2 bases, and 10 bases lay outside the gene matches. This CDR3 has 18 residues. In DNA, the CDR3 is TGTGCCACCAGCAGACCATTGCCGGGACTAGCATACACCGGGGAGCTGTTTTTT. It yields the protein CATSRPLPGLAYTGELFF.

This clonotype appeared a few times. This sequence joins TRBV28 and TRBJ2-7; D perhaps matches TRBD2 (5 bases). The CDR3 contains 13 residues. Germline lookup yields CDR1 MDHEN and CDR2 SYDVKM. The V end was cut by 3 bases, the J end by 7 bases, with 13 bases between. This CDR3 is CASSFSRVGEQYV. DNA for the CDR3: TGTGCCAGCAGTTTTTCGCGGGTAGGAGAGCAGTACGTC.

The genes are TRBV9 and TRBJ1-6; D is perhaps TRBD1 (6 bases). The CDR3 totals 16 residues. The germline gives CDR1 SGDLS, CDR2 YYNGEE. Between the trimmed V and J ends, which lost 0 bases and 6 bases, there was a span of 13 bases. The CDR3 region is CASSVGPGQSNSPLHF. DNA of the CDR3: TGTGCCAGCAGCGTAGGGCCCGGACAGAGTAATTCACCCCTCCACTTT.

The rearrangement uses TRBV10-3 and TRBJ2-6, with a weak D call TRBD1 (6 bases). Trimming left V 0 bases short and J 0 bases short, with 12 bases between. The CDR3 totals 18 residues. Germline V gene data show CDR1 as ENHRY and CDR2 as SYGVKD. CDR3 protein: CAISESVRGASGANVLTF. CDR3 DNA sequence: TGTGCCATCAGTGAGTCGGTCAGGGGTGCCTCTGGGGCCAACGTCCTGACTTTC.